This T cell receptor beta chain was retrieved from a study of T cell responses to AZD1222 COVID-19 vaccine (dated by TCRdb to about 2021). Notes on the research overall: AZD1222 recipients given second doses at about 4 weeks or at about 12 weeks were pooled, since spike-specific TCR depth and breadth were not found to differ between the two schedules. Enrollment into the trials was organized by age into subgroups of 18-55, 56-69 and 70-plus years, and those subgroups contained about 160, 30 and 59 TCR-sequenced participants, respectively. TCR sequencing covered some 240 trial participants: 207 given two doses of AZD1222 and 26 given two doses of MenACWY control vaccine. Overall results and qualifications from the work: CD4 TCRs associated with the vaccine covered the entire spike protein, and the dominant responses were in regions 160-218 and 743-854. Most participants were white British and females outnumbered males, and the authors suggested that clonal diversity may have been underestimated. Conclusions about previously exposed vaccinees are limited, since just 6 or 7 AZD1222 recipients were seropositive for SARS-CoV-2 at baseline. The 56-69-year group was small, and its depth increase did not reach significance, likely because of low power. A significant rise in spike-specific TCR breadth and depth was observed after two AZD1222 doses relative to day 0 and relative to MenACWY recipients. Reportedly, close to half of the unique spike-specific TCRs recognized epitopes lying outside the regions that are mutated in the B.1.351 and B.1.1.7 variants. Because no day 14 peak-response samples were available, repertoires were characterized only after the peak T cell response.

CDR1 and CDR2 are read off the germline V gene (reference sequence) as SEHNR and FQNEAQ. The germline V end is reduced by 1 base and the J end by 9 bases; junction bases left unmatched: 10. CDR3 length: 17 amino acids, cysteine to phenylalanine. Only CDR3 DNA remains: 51 bases, in frame from the first base. This specimen's time point label, per the study, means: baseline before first vaccination. Vaccinee samples came from UK trials COV001 and COV002, including a single-blind randomized controlled phase 2/3 trial of AZD1222 (ChAdOx1 nCoV-19) in healthy adults. For TCRbeta chain sequencing, PBMC samples were collected from trial participants at day 0 and at day 28 after the second dose. To note about this clone: Its specific antigen is unknown. Base quality data are lacking; no much larger clone is found one base away.

The CDR3 regions of human TCRbeta chains were analyzed by immunosequencing. The authors' pipeline ran thus. Repertoire TCRs were matched against a reference library of SARS-CoV-2-specific TCRs generated with the MIRA antigen-specificity platform. Breadth was defined as the fraction of unique TCRs that were SARS-CoV-2-associated, and depth was defined as the fraction of total T cells that were SARS-CoV-2-associated. Using the MIRA data, each spike-specific TCR was assigned both to the spike region to which the TCR was reactive and to a CD4 or CD8 class. Log10-transformed breadth and depth values were compared by one-way ANOVA with Sidak's multiple comparisons tests. Sourced from immuneACCESS, this table was stored by TCRdb with only in-frame sequences that have V and J called. A share of the clones is absent; for the studies checked, an unresolved V gene accounts for under half, and the remainder has no known explanation. That table is the source of V, J and clone size, and D and trimming were worked out from the DNA. The sample table lists some 200,000 clones, roughly 88% of them with a count of one. The ten biggest clones cover roughly 0.99% of the sample.

Sequences were derived from peripheral blood, sampled on day 0 of AZD1222 vaccination. This receptor chain uses TRBV7-9 and TRBJ2-1, and 12 junction bases match TRBD2. The source of this sequence is an adult in good health. The CDR3 reads as follows: CASSLEGASGRASEQFF. Read as DNA, the sequence is TGTGCCAGCAGCTTAGAGGGGGCTAGCGGGAGGGCCAGTGAGCAGTTCTTC.